Included here is one T cell receptor (beta chain) sequence, with context. Time point reported: pre-treatment sample, taken before nivolumab and TIL therapy. V lost 5 bases and J lost 0; bases outside the gene matches: 6. Germline V gives CDR1 MDHEN, CDR2 SYDVKM. The CDR3 spans 15 residues. The data were obtained in a study of TIL therapy for anti-PD-1-resistant metastatic lung cancer. Overall study context: Median patient age was nearly 55, ranging 38-75 years. Most patients had lung adenocarcinoma; a handful of tumors were EGFR-mutant, two ALK-rearranged; half smoked currently or formerly.

The libraries were made with immunoSEQ v3. Sequencing depth was 1.9 million or so read pairs for survey level, roughly 5-6 million for deep. Measured with immunoSEQ multiplex PCR; TCRdb has only the in-frame clones, and not every one. The repertoire includes about 47,000 clones, 70% to 90% of them detected once, and 4% to 6% sits in the top ten. This sample comprised blood, obtained at baseline. The source is a person aged 25 to 85 with non-small cell lung cancer. The V gene is TRBV28, the J gene TRBJ2-7, with TRBD1 matching 8 bases. The CDR3 DNA reads as TGTGCCAGCAGTCTCCCTGGACAGGGCTCCTACGAGCAGTACTTC. This sequence encodes CASSLPGQGSYEQYF.